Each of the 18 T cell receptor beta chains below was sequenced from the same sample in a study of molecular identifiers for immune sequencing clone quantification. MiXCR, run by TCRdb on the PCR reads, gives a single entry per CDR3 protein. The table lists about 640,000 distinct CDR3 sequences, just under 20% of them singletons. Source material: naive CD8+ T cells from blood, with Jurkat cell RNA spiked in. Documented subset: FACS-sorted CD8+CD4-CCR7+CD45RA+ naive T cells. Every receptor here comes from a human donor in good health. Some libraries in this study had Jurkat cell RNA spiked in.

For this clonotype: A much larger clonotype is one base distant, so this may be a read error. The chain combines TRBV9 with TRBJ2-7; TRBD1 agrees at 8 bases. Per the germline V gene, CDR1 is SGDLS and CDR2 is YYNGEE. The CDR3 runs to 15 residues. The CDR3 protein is CVSSAGGDPTYEQYF. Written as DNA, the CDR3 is TGTGTCAGCAGCGCAGGGGGCGACCCTACCTACGAGCAGTACTTC. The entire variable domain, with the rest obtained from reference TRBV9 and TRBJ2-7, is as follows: DSGVTQTPKHLITATGQRVTLRCSPRSGDLSVYWYQQSLDQGLQFLIQYYNGEERAKGNILERFSAQQFPDLHSELNLSSLELGDSALYFCVSSAGGDPTYEQYFGPGTRLTVT.

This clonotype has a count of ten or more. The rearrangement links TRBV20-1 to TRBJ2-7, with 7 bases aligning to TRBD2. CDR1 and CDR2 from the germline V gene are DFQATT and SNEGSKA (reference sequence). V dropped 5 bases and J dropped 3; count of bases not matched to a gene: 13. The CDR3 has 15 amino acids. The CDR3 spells CSAASLGLADYEQYF. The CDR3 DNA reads TGCAGTGCTGCATCCCTCGGTCTAGCGGACTACGAGCAGTACTTC.

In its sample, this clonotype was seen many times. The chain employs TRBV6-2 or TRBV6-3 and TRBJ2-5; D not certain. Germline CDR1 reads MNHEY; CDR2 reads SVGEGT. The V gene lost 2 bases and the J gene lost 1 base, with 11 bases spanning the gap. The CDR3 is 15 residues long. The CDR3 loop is CASSYPTTRQETQYF. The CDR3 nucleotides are TGTGCCAGCAGTTACCCCACGACTCGCCAAGAGACCCAGTACTTC.

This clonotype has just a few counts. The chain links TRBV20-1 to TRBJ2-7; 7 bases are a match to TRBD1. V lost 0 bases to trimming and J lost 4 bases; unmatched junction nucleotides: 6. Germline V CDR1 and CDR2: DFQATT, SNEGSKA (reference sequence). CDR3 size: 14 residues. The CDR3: CSARDRDREYEQYF. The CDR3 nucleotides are TGCAGTGCTAGAGATCGCGACAGGGAATACGAGCAGTACTTC.

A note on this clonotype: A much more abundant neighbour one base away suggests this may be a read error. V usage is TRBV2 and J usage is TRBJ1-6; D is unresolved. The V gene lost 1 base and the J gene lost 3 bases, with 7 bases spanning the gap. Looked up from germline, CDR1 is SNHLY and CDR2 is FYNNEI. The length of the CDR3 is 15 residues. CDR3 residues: CASSEGLGYNSPLHF. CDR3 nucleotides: TGTGCCAGCAGTGAAGGGCTAGGCTATAATTCACCCCTCCACTTT. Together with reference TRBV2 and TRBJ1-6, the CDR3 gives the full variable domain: EPEVTQTPSHQVTQMGQEVILRCVPISNHLYFYWYRQILGQKVEFLVSFYNNEISEKSEIFDDQFSVERPDGSNFTLKIRSTKLEDSAMYFCASSEGLGYNSPLHFGNGTRLTVT.

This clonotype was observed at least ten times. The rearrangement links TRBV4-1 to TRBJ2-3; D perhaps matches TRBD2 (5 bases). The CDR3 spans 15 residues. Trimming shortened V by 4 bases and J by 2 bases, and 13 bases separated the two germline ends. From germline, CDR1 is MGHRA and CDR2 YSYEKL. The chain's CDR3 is CASSPPPGNTDTQYF. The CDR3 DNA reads TGCGCCAGCAGCCCCCCCCCGGGAAACACAGATACGCAGTATTTT.

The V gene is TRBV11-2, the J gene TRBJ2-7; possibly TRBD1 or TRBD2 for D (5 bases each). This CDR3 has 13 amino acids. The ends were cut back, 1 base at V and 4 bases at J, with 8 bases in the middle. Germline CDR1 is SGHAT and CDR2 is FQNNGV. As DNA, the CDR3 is TGTGCCAGCAGCTTAGTTGAGGGGTACGAGCAGTACTTC. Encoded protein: CASSLVEGYEQYF.

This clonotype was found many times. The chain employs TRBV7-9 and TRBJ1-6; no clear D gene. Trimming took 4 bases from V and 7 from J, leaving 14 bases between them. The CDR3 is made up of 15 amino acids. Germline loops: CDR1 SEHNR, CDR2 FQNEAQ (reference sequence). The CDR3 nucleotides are TGTGCCAGCAGCTCGGGAGAGTTCCTAAATTCACCCCTCCACTTT. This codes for CASSSGEFLNSPLHF.

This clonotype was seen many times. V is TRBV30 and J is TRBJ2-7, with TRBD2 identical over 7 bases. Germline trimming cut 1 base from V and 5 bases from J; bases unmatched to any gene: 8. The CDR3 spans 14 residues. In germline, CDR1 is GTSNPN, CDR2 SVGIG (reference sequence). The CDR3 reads CAWSGSGGANEQYF. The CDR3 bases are TGTGCCTGGAGTGGGTCGGGGGGTGCGAACGAGCAGTACTTC. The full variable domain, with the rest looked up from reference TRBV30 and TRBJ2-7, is SQTIHQWPATLVQPVGSPLSLECTVEGTSNPNLYWYRQAAGRGLQLLFYSVGIGQISSEVPQNLSASRPQDRQFILSSKKLLLSDSGFYLCAWSGSGGANEQYFGPGTRLTVT.

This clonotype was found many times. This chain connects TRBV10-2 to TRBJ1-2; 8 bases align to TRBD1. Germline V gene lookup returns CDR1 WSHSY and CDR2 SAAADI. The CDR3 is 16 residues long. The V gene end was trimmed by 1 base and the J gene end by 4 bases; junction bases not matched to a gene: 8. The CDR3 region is CASSELRSGGAYGYTF. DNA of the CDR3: TGCGCCAGCAGTGAGTTGCGATCAGGGGGCGCCTATGGCTACACCTTC.

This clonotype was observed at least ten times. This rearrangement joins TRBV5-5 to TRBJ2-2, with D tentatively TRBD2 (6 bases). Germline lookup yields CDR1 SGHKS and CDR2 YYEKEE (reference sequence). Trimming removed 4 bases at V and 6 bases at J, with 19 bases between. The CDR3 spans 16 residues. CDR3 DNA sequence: TGTGCCAGCAGCGCGGGACCTATCGTACCCGCCGGGGAGCTGTTTTTT. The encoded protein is CASSAGPIVPAGELFF.

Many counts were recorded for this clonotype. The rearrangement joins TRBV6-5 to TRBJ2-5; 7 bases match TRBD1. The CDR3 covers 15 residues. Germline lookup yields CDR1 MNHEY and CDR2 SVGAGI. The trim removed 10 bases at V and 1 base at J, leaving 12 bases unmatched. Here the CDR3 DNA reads TGTGCCACCCAACCAGGGGGAGCGGTCCAAGAGACCCAGTACTTC. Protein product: CATQPGGAVQETQYF.

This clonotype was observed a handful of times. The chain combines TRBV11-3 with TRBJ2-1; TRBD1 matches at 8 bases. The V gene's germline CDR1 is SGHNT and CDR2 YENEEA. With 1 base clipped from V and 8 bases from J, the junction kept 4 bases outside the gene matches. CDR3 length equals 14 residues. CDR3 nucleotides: TGTGCCAGCAGCTTAGGGACAGGGTTCCATGAGCAGTTCTTC. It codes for CASSLGTGFHEQFF.

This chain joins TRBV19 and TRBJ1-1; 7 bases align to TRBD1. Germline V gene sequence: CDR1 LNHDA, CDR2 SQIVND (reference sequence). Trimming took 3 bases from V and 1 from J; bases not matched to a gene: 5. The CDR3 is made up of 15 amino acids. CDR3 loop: CASSISWTGNTEAFF. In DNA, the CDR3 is TGTGCCAGTAGTATCTCATGGACAGGGAACACTGAAGCTTTCTTT.

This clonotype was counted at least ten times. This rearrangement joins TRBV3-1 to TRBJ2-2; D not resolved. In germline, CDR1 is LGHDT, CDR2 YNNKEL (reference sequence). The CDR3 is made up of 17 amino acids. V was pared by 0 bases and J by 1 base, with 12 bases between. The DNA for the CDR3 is TGTGCCAGCAGCCAAGATGACCGAGCCCTGAACACCGGGGAGCTGTTTTTT. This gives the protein CASSQDDRALNTGELFF.

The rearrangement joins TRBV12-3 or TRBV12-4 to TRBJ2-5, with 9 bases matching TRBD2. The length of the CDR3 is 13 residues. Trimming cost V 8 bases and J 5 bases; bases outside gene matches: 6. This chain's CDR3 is CASGGRGWETQYF. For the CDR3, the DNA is TGTGCCAGCGGCGGGAGGGGGTGGGAGACCCAGTACTTC.

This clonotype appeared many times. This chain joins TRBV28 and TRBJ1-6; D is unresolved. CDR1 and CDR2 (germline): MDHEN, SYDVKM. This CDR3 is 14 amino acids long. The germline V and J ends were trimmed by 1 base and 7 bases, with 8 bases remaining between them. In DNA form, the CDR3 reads TGTGCCAGCAGTTTATATGACCGAAATTCACCCCTCCACTTT. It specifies CASSLYDRNSPLHF.

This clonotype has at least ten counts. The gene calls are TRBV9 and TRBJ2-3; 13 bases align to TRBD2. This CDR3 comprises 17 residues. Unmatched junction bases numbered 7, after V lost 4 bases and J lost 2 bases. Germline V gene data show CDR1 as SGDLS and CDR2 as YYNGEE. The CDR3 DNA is TGTGCCAGCAGCCCCGGACTAGCGGGGGCCATCACAGATACGCAGTATTTT. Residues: CASSPGLAGAITDTQYF.